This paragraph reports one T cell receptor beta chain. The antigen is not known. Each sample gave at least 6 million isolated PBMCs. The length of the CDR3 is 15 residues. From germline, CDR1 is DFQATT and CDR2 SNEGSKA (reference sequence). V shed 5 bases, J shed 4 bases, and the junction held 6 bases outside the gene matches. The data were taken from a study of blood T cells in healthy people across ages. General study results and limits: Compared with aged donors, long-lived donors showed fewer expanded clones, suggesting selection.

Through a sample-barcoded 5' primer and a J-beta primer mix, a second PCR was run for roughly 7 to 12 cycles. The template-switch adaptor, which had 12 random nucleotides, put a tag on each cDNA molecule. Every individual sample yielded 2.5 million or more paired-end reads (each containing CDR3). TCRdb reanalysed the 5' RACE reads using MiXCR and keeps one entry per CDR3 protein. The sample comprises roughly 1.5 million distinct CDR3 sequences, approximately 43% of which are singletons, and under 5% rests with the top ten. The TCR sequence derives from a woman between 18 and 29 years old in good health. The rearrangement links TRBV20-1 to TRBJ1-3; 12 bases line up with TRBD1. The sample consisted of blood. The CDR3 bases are TGCAGTGCTTCCCGGGACAGGGGGCCGGGAAACACCATATATTTT. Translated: CSASRDRGPGNTIYF.